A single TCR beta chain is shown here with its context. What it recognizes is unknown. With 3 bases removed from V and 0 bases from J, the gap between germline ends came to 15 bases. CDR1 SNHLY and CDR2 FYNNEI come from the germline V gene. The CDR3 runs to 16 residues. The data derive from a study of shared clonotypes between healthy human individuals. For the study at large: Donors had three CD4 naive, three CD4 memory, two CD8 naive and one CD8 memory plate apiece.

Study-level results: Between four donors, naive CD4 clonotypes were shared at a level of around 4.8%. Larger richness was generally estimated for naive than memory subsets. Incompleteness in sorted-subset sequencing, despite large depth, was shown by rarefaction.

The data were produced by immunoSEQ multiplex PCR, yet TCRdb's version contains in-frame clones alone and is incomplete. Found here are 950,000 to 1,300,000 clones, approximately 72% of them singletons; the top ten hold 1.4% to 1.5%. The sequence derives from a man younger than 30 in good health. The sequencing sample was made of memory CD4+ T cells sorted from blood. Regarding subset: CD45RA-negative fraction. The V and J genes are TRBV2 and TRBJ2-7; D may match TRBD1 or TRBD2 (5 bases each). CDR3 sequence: CASSDSGTVSSYEQYF. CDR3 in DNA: TGTGCCAGCAGTGATTCCGGGACGGTTAGCTCCTACGAGCAGTACTTC.